This is a list of T cell receptor beta chains from one sample in a study of shared clonotypes between healthy human individuals. Method: immunoSEQ multiplex PCR; TCRdb's copy keeps in-frame clones and lacks some. The repertoire holds about 2.1 million clones, with approximately 92% as singletons. The material sequenced was naive CD8+ T cells from PBMCs. The receptor source for this set is a man between 18 and 29 years old in good health. Some clones in this sample may be carry-over from other donors' samples. Both conserved end residues are part of each CDR3. D genes are given only for firm matches. Clone size, where shown, is once, few, many, or a class for clones that have expanded.

clone_size: .
d_call: .
v_call: TRBV7-8
j_call: TRBJ2-5
cdr3_aa: CASSPQGGGVGETQYF
cdr3_nt: TGTGCCAGCAGCCCCCAGGGAGGGGGAGTGGGAGAGACCCAGTACTTC

clone_size: .
d_call: .
v_call: TRBV7-9
j_call: TRBJ1-2
cdr3_aa: CATVGGRGYGYTF
cdr3_nt: TGTGCCACCGTTGGGGGGCGCGGCTATGGCTACACCTTC

clone_size: .
d_call: .
v_call: TRBV7-9
j_call: TRBJ2-7
cdr3_aa: CASSLLGDPGAYEQYF
cdr3_nt: TGTGCCAGCAGCTTACTAGGTGATCCCGGGGCCTACGAGCAGTACTTC

clone_size: .
d_call: .
v_call: TRBV21-1
j_call: TRBJ2-2
cdr3_aa: CASRKGGLADGSGELFF
cdr3_nt: TGTGCCAGCCGAAAGGGTGGACTAGCGGATGGTTCCGGGGAGCTGTTTTTT

clone_size: .
d_call: .
v_call: TRBV29-1
j_call: TRBJ2-2
cdr3_aa: CSGRDGGELFF
cdr3_nt: TGCAGCGGACGTGACGGCGGGGAGCTGTTTTTT

clone_size: .
d_call: TRBD2
v_call: TRBV2
j_call: TRBJ2-1
cdr3_aa: CASRARLAGNNEQFF
cdr3_nt: TGTGCCAGCAGGGCACGACTAGCGGGAAACAATGAGCAGTTCTTC

clone_size: .
d_call: TRBD1
v_call: TRBV5-1
j_call: TRBJ1-6
cdr3_aa: CASSFYRDRLNSPLHF
cdr3_nt: TGCGCCAGCAGCTTTTACCGGGACAGGCTAAATTCACCCCTCCACTTT

clone_size: .
d_call: TRBD2
v_call: TRBV4-1
j_call: TRBJ2-3
cdr3_aa: CASSRKRGGSTDTQYF
cdr3_nt: TGCGCCAGCAGCCGAAAGCGGGGCGGGAGCACAGATACGCAGTATTTT

clone_size: .
d_call: .
v_call: TRBV7-8
j_call: TRBJ2-7
cdr3_aa: CASSFKERPFEQYF
cdr3_nt: TGTGCCAGCAGCTTCAAAGAACGCCCCTTCGAGCAGTACTTC

clone_size: once
d_call: .
v_call: TRBV30
j_call: TRBJ1-2
cdr3_aa: CAWSPDASYTF
cdr3_nt: TGTGCCTGGAGTCCCGACGCTAGCTACACCTTC

clone_size: once
d_call: .
v_call: TRBV4-1
j_call: TRBJ2-5
cdr3_aa: CASSQGPQGVQETQYF
cdr3_nt: TGCGCCAGCAGCCAAGGGCCCCAGGGAGTACAAGAGACCCAGTACTTC

clone_size: .
d_call: .
v_call: TRBV25-1
j_call: TRBJ1-1
cdr3_aa: CASSDPGEGKRRAFF
cdr3_nt: TGTGCCAGCAGTGACCCCGGCGAGGGAAAGCGGCGGGCTTTCTTT

clone_size: .
d_call: .
v_call: TRBV29-1
j_call: TRBJ1-4
cdr3_aa: CSVVLETEKLFF
cdr3_nt: TGCAGCGTTGTGTTGGAGACGGAAAAACTGTTTTTT

clone_size: .
d_call: TRBD1
v_call: TRBV13
j_call: TRBJ1-3
cdr3_aa: CASSYLGQGINSGNTIYF
cdr3_nt: TGTGCCAGCAGCTACTTGGGACAGGGGATTAACTCTGGAAACACCATATATTTT

clone_size: .
d_call: .
v_call: TRBV2
j_call: TRBJ2-7
cdr3_aa: CASRDITESSYEQYF
cdr3_nt: TGTGCCAGCAGGGATATTACCGAAAGCTCCTACGAGCAGTACTTC

clone_size: few
d_call: .
v_call: TRBV7-9
j_call: TRBJ1-3
cdr3_aa: CASSTSQGASGNTIYF
cdr3_nt: TGTGCCAGCAGCACCTCTCAAGGGGCCTCTGGAAACACCATATATTTT

clone_size: .
d_call: .
v_call: TRBV5-1
j_call: TRBJ2-3
cdr3_aa: CASSLEGVLYDTQYF
cdr3_nt: TGCGCCAGCAGCTTGGAAGGGGTATTATACGATACGCAGTATTTT

clone_size: .
d_call: .
v_call: TRBV2
j_call: TRBJ1-5
cdr3_aa: CASSEEYRAGNQPQHF
cdr3_nt: TGTGCCAGCAGTGAAGAGTACAGGGCTGGCAATCAGCCCCAGCATTTT

clone_size: .
d_call: .
v_call: TRBV2
j_call: TRBJ1-1
cdr3_aa: CASSERGVSTEAFF
cdr3_nt: TGTGCCAGCAGTGAACGGGGGGTGAGCACTGAAGCTTTCTTT

clone_size: .
d_call: .
v_call: TRBV5-1
j_call: TRBJ2-3
cdr3_aa: CASSLIISSTDTQYF
cdr3_nt: TGCGCCAGCAGCTTGATCATCTCTAGCACAGATACGCAGTATTTT

clone_size: .
d_call: TRBD1
v_call: TRBV7-8
j_call: TRBJ2-7
cdr3_aa: CASRGTGVGEQYF
cdr3_nt: TGTGCCAGCAGAGGGACAGGGGTTGGCGAGCAGTACTTC

clone_size: .
d_call: .
v_call: TRBV5-1
j_call: TRBJ2-7
cdr3_aa: CASRLGYEQYF
cdr3_nt: TGCGCCAGCAGATTGGGATACGAGCAGTACTTC

clone_size: .
d_call: .
v_call: TRBV28
j_call: TRBJ2-2
cdr3_aa: CASSLGQTNTGELFF
cdr3_nt: TGTGCCAGCAGTTTGGGGCAAACGAACACCGGGGAGCTGTTTTTT

clone_size: .
d_call: TRBD2
v_call: TRBV27
j_call: TRBJ2-7
cdr3_aa: CASSWGGGPQEQYF
cdr3_nt: TGTGCCAGCAGCTGGGGGGGAGGGCCTCAAGAGCAGTACTTC

clone_size: .
d_call: .
v_call: TRBV25-1
j_call: TRBJ2-1
cdr3_aa: CASSDTGADNEQFF
cdr3_nt: TGTGCCAGCAGTGATACGGGGGCTGACAATGAGCAGTTCTTC

clone_size: .
d_call: .
v_call: TRBV19
j_call: TRBJ2-7
cdr3_aa: CASSIGLRDGRMGTYEQYF
cdr3_nt: TGTGCCAGTAGTATAGGGTTAAGGGACGGAAGGATGGGTACCTACGAGCAGTACTTC

clone_size: .
d_call: TRBD1
v_call: TRBV4-3
j_call: TRBJ2-7
cdr3_aa: CASSHRTGTGGHEQYF
cdr3_nt: TGCGCCAGCAGCCACCGAACCGGGACAGGGGGCCACGAGCAGTACTTC

clone_size: .
d_call: .
v_call: TRBV7-9
j_call: TRBJ1-2
cdr3_aa: CASSPGGSLGYTF
cdr3_nt: TGTGCCAGCAGCCCCGGCGGGAGTTTGGGCTACACCTTC

clone_size: .
d_call: TRBD2
v_call: TRBV7-9
j_call: TRBJ2-3
cdr3_aa: CASSATRAGGDTQYF
cdr3_nt: TGTGCCAGCAGCGCCACCCGGGCGGGAGGCGATACGCAGTATTTT

clone_size: .
d_call: TRBD1
v_call: TRBV27
j_call: TRBJ1-2
cdr3_aa: CASSPRTGAYNYGYTF
cdr3_nt: TGTGCCAGCAGTCCTCGGACAGGGGCTTACAACTATGGCTACACCTTC

clone_size: .
d_call: TRBD2
v_call: TRBV27
j_call: TRBJ2-7
cdr3_aa: CASSLGTSGSAYEQYF
cdr3_nt: TGTGCCAGCAGTTTAGGGACTAGCGGGAGTGCCTACGAGCAGTACTTC

clone_size: once
d_call: .
v_call: TRBV7-3
j_call: TRBJ2-7
cdr3_aa: CASSFGQGYEQYF
cdr3_nt: TGTGCCAGCAGCTTCGGGCAGGGGTACGAGCAGTACTTC

clone_size: .
d_call: .
v_call: TRBV2
j_call: TRBJ2-1
cdr3_aa: CASMGDMTYNEQFF
cdr3_nt: TGTGCCAGTATGGGGGATATGACCTACAATGAGCAGTTCTTC

clone_size: .
d_call: TRBD1
v_call: TRBV6-5
j_call: TRBJ1-1
cdr3_aa: CASSYHGQQGAFF
cdr3_nt: TGTGCCAGCAGTTACCACGGGCAACAGGGGGCTTTCTTT

clone_size: .
d_call: .
v_call: TRBV28
j_call: TRBJ2-5
cdr3_aa: CASSPFETQYF
cdr3_nt: TGTGCCAGCAGCCCCTTTGAGACCCAGTACTTC

clone_size: .
d_call: .
v_call: TRBV10-3
j_call: TRBJ2-7
cdr3_aa: CAISELAVNSYEQYF
cdr3_nt: TGTGCCATCAGTGAGCTGGCGGTAAACTCCTACGAGCAGTACTTC

clone_size: .
d_call: .
v_call: TRBV19
j_call: TRBJ1-5
cdr3_aa: CASSIQGSQPQHF
cdr3_nt: TGTGCCAGTAGTATCCAGGGGTCTCAGCCCCAGCATTTT

clone_size: .
d_call: TRBD2
v_call: TRBV29-1
j_call: TRBJ2-1
cdr3_aa: CSVALPSGVYNEQFF
cdr3_nt: TGCAGCGTGGCCCTTCCTAGCGGGGTTTACAATGAGCAGTTCTTC

clone_size: .
d_call: .
v_call: TRBV6-5
j_call: TRBJ1-1
cdr3_aa: CASSYSINREVAEAFF
cdr3_nt: TGTGCCAGCAGTTACTCGATAAACAGGGAGGTGGCTGAAGCTTTCTTT

clone_size: .
d_call: TRBD2
v_call: TRBV30
j_call: TRBJ2-1
cdr3_aa: CAWSPSRGGQFF
cdr3_nt: TGTGCCTGGAGTCCTTCCCGGGGGGGGCAGTTCTTC

clone_size: few
d_call: .
v_call: TRBV16
j_call: TRBJ1-5
cdr3_aa: CASSQSGVPSNQPQHF
cdr3_nt: TGTGCCAGCAGCCAATCTGGCGTCCCGAGCAATCAGCCCCAGCATTTT

clone_size: .
d_call: TRBD1
v_call: TRBV4-1
j_call: TRBJ2-7
cdr3_aa: CASSHGQGPTYEQYF
cdr3_nt: TGCGCCAGCAGCCACGGACAGGGGCCAACCTACGAGCAGTACTTC

clone_size: .
d_call: .
v_call: TRBV11-2
j_call: TRBJ2-2
cdr3_aa: CASTPTGTPGSGELFF
cdr3_nt: TGTGCCAGCACTCCGACCGGGACACCCGGCTCCGGGGAGCTGTTTTTT

clone_size: once
d_call: TRBD2
v_call: TRBV18
j_call: TRBJ2-1
cdr3_aa: CASSPRAREASSNEQFF
cdr3_nt: TGTGCCAGCTCACCGCGCGCGCGGGAGGCTTCGTCCAATGAGCAGTTCTTC

clone_size: .
d_call: .
v_call: TRBV19
j_call: TRBJ2-1
cdr3_aa: CASSLTTLGTGLNEQFF
cdr3_nt: TGTGCCAGTAGTCTAACGACTCTAGGGACCGGGCTCAATGAGCAGTTCTTC

clone_size: .
d_call: .
v_call: TRBV19
j_call: TRBJ1-1
cdr3_aa: CASSPANTEAFF
cdr3_nt: TGTGCCAGTAGTCCAGCAAACACTGAAGCTTTCTTT

clone_size: .
d_call: .
v_call: TRBV30
j_call: TRBJ1-2
cdr3_aa: CAWTAGVGGYTF
cdr3_nt: TGTGCCTGGACCGCAGGGGTTGGTGGCTACACCTTC

clone_size: .
d_call: .
v_call: TRBV9
j_call: TRBJ1-5
cdr3_aa: CASSPGGAPGNQPQHF
cdr3_nt: TGTGCCAGCAGCCCTGGGGGGGCGCCCGGCAATCAGCCCCAGCATTTT

clone_size: .
d_call: TRBD1
v_call: TRBV5-8
j_call: TRBJ1-2
cdr3_aa: CASSASQGALGYTF
cdr3_nt: TGTGCCAGCAGCGCCTCACAGGGGGCGCTTGGCTACACCTTC

clone_size: once
d_call: TRBD2
v_call: TRBV14
j_call: TRBJ2-1
cdr3_aa: CASSQEWLAEGYNEQFF
cdr3_nt: TGTGCCAGCAGCCAAGAGTGGCTAGCGGAGGGCTACAATGAGCAGTTCTTC

clone_size: .
d_call: .
v_call: TRBV9
j_call: TRBJ2-7
cdr3_aa: CASSVGGTPSLYEQYF
cdr3_nt: TGTGCCAGCAGCGTAGGGGGGACCCCGAGCCTCTACGAGCAGTACTTC